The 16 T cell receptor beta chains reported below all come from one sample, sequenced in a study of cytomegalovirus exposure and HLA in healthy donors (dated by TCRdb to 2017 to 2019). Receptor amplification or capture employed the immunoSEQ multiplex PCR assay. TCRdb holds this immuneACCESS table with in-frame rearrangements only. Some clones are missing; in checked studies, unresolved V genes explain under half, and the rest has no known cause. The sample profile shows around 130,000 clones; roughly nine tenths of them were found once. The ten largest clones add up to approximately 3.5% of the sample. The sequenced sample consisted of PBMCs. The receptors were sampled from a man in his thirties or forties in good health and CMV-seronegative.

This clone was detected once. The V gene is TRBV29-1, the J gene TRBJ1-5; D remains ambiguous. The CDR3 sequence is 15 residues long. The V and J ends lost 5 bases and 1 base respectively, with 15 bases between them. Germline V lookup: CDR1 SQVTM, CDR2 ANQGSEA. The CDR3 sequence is CSVLLSSQSNQPQHF. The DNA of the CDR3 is TGCAGCGTTCTCTTGTCATCGCAGAGCAATCAGCCCCAGCATTTT. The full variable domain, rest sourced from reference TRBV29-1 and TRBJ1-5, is SAVISQKPSRDICQRGTSLTIQCQVDSQVTMMFWYRQQPGQSLTLIATANQGSEATYESGFVIDKFPISRPNLTFSTLTVSNMSPEDSSIYLCSVLLSSQSNQPQHFGDGTRLSIL.

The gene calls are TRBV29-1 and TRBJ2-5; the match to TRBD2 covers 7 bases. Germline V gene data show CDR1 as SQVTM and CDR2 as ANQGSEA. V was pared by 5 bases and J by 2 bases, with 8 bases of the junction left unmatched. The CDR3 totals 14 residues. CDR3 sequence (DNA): TGCAGCGTTTCGGGCCCCGGGGGGCAAGAGACCCAGTACTTC. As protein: CSVSGPGGQETQYF.

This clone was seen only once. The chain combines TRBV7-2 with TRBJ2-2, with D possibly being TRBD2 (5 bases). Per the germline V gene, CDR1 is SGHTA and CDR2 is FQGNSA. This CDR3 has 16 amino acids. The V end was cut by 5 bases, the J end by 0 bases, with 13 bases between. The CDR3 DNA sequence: TGTGCCAGCAGCCGACGGAAGACTACGAACACCGGGGAGCTGTTTTTT. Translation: CASSRRKTTNTGELFF.

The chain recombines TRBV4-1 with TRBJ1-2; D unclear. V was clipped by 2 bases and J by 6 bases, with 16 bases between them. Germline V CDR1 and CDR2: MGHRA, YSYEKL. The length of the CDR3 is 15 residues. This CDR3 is CASSQPLRGINGYTF. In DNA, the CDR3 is TGCGCCAGCAGCCAACCACTCCGAGGGATCAATGGCTACACCTTC.

DNA of the CDR3: TGTGCCAGCAGTGAAGTACAGGGGCATAGCAATCAGCCCCAGCATTTT. This gives the protein CASSEVQGHSNQPQHF. The rearrangement uses TRBV2 and TRBJ1-5, with TRBD1 matching over 7 bases. Germline V gene sequence: CDR1 SNHLY, CDR2 FYNNEI. V was clipped by 1 base and J by 0 bases; unmatched bases: 3. CDR3 length equals 16 residues.

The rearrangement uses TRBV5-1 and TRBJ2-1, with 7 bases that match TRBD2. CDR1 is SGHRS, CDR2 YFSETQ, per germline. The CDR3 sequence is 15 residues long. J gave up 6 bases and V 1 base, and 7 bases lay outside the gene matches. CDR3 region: CASSLRGVMGNEQFF. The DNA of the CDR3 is TGCGCCAGCAGCTTGCGGGGGGTAATGGGCAATGAGCAGTTCTTC. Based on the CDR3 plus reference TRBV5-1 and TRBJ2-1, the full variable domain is KAGVTQTPRYLIKTRGQQVTLSCSPISGHRSVSWYQQTPGQGLQFLFEYFSETQRNKGNFPGRFSGRQFSNSRSEMNVSTLELGDSALYLCASSLRGVMGNEQFFGPGTRLTVL.

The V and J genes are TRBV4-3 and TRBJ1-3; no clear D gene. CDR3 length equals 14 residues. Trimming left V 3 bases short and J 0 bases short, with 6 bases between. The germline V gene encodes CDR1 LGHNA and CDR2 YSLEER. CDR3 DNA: TGCGCCAGCAGCCACGGTTTCTCTGGAAACACCATATATTTT. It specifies CASSHGFSGNTIYF.

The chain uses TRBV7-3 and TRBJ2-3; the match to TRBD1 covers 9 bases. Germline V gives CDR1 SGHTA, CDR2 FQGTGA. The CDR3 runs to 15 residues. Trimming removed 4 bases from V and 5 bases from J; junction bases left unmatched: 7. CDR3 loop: CASSSTGGIVDTQYF. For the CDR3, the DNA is TGTGCCAGCAGCTCCACAGGGGGCATCGTAGATACGCAGTATTTT. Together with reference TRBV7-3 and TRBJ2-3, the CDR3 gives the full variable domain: GAGVSQTPSNKVTEKGKYVELRCDPISGHTALYWYRQSLGQGPEFLIYFQGTGAADDSGLPNDRFFAVRPEGSVSTLKIQRTERGDSAVYLCASSSTGGIVDTQYFGPGTRLTVL.

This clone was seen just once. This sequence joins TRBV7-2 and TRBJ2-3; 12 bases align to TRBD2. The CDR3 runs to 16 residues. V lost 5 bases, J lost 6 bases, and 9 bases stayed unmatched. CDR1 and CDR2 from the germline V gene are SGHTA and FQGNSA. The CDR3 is CASSGEGLAGGDTQYF. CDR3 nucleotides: TGTGCCAGCAGCGGAGAAGGGCTAGCGGGGGGGGATACGCAGTATTTT.

The chain's CDR3 is CASSVNGAANQPQHF. Written as DNA, the CDR3 is TGTGCCAGCAGTGTTAATGGGGCGGCAAATCAGCCCCAGCATTTT. The rearrangement joins TRBV2 to TRBJ1-5; perhaps TRBD1 as D (5 bases). The CDR3 runs to 15 residues. With 4 bases removed from V and 4 bases from J, the gap between germline ends came to 14 bases. Germline V gene data show CDR1 as SNHLY and CDR2 as FYNNEI.

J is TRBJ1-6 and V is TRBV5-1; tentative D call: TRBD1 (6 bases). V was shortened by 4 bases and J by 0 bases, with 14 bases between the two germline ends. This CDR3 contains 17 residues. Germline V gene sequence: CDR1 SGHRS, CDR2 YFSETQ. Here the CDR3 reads CASSPDSRSSYNSPLHF. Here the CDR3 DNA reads TGCGCCAGCAGCCCGGACAGTCGAAGCTCCTATAATTCACCCCTCCACTTT. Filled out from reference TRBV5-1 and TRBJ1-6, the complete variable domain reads KAGVTQTPRYLIKTRGQQVTLSCSPISGHRSVSWYQQTPGQGLQFLFEYFSETQRNKGNFPGRFSGRQFSNSRSEMNVSTLELGDSALYLCASSPDSRSSYNSPLHFGNGTRLTVT.

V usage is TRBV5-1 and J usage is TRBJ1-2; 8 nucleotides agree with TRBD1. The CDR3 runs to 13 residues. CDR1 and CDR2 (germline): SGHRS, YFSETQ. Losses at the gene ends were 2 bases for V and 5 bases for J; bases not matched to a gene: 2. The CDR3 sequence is CASSLQGEYGYTF. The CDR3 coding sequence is TGCGCCAGCAGCTTACAGGGGGAATATGGCTACACCTTC.

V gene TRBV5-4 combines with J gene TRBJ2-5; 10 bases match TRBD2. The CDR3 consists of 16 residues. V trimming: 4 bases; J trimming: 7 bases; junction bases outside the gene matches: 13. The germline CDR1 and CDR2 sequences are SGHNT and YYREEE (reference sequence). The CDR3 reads CASSAWASGGRGTQYF. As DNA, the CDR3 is TGTGCCAGCAGCGCGTGGGCTAGCGGGGGTCGGGGGACCCAGTACTTC.

The DNA of the CDR3 is TGTGCCAGCAGTTTAAGGCTAGCGGGGACCTACGAGCAGTACTTC. It yields the protein CASSLRLAGTYEQYF. The chain has TRBV28 and TRBJ2-7; 9 nucleotides match TRBD2. Per germline, CDR1 MDHEN and CDR2 SYDVKM. Trimming took 2 bases from V and 2 from J; bases not matched to a gene: 4. The CDR3 has 15 residues. Full variable domain (remainder filled in from reference TRBV28 and TRBJ2-7): DVKVTQSSRYLVKRTGEKVFLECVQDMDHENMFWYRQDPGLGLRLIYFSYDVKMKEKGDIPEGYSVSREKKERFSLILESASTNQTSMYLCASSLRLAGTYEQYFGPGTRLTVT.

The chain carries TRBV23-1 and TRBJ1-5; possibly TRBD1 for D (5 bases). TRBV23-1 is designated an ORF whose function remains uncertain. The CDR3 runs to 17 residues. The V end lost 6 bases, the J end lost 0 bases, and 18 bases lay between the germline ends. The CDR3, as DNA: TGCGCCAGCAGACCAATCGGGTGGGGCGATAGCAATCAGCCCCAGCATTTT. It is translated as CASRPIGWGDSNQPQHF.

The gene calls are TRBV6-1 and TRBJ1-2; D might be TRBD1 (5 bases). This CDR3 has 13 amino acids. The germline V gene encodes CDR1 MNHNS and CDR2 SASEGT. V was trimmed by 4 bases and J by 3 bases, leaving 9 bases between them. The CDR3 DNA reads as TGTGCCAGCAGTGCTGACAGAGACTATGGCTACACCTTC. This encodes CASSADRDYGYTF.